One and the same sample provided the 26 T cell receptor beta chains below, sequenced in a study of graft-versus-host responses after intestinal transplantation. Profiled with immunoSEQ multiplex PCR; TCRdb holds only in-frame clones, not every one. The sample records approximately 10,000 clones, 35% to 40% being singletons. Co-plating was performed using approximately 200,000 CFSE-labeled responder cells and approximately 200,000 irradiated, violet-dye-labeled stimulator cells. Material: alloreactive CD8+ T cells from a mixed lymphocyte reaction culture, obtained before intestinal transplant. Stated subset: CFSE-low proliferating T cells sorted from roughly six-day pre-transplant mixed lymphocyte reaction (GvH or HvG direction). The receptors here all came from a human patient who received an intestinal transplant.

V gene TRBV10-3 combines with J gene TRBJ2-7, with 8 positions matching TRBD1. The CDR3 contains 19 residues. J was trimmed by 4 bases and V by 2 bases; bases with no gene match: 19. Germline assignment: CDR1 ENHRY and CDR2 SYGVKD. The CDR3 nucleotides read TGTGCCATCAGTGAGAAGTGGGACAGGTCCCCTCAGCGCGGATACGAGCAGTACTTC. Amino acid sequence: CAISEKWDRSPQRGYEQYF.

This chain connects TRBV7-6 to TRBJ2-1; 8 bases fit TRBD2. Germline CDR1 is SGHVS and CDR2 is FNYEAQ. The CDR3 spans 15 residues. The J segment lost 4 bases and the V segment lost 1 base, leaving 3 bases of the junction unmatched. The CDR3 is CASSLEAGGYNEQFF. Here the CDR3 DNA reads TGTGCCAGCAGCTTAGAGGCGGGAGGTTACAATGAGCAGTTCTTC. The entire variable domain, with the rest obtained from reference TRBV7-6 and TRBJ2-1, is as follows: GAGVSQSPRYKVTKRGQDVALRCDPISGHVSLYWYRQALGQGPEFLTYFNYEAQQDKSGLPNDRFSAERPEGSISTLTIQRTEQRDSAMYRCASSLEAGGYNEQFFGPGTRLTVL.

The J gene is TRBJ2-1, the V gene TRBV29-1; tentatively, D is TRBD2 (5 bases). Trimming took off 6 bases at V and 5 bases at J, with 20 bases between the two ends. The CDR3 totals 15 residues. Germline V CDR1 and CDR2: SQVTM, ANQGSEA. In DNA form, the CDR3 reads TGCAGCGTCCTAGGGAGTAGTCTCAGGAACAATGAGCAGTTCTTC. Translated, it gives CSVLGSSLRNNEQFF.

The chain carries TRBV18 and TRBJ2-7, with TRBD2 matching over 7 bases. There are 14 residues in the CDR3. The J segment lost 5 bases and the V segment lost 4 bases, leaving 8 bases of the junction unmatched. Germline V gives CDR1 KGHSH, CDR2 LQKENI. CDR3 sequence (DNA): TGTGCCAGCTCACTCTACGGGAGGAGCCACGAGCAGTACTTC. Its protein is CASSLYGRSHEQYF.

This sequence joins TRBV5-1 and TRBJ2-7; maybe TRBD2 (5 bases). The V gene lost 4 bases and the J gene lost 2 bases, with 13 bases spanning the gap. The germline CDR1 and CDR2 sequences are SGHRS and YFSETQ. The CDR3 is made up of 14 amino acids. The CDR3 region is CASSPGVDTYEQYF. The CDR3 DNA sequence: TGCGCCAGCAGCCCCGGGGTCGACACCTACGAGCAGTACTTC.

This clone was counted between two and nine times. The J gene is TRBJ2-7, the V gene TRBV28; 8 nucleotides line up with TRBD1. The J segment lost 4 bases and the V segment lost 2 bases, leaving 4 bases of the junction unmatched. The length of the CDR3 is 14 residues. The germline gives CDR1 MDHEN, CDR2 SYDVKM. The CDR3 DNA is TGTGCCAGCAGTTTAGGTCAGGGGGCATACGAGCAGTACTTC. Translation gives CASSLGQGAYEQYF.

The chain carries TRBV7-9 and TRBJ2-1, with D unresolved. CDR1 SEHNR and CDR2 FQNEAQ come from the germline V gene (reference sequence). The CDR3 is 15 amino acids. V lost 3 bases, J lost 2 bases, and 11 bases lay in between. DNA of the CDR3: TGTGCCAGCAGCTTTGAGCGAGTACCCTACAATGAGCAGTTCTTC. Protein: CASSFERVPYNEQFF.

CDR3 DNA sequence: TGTGCCAGCAGCGCGGGACAGGGAGGGATGAACACTGAAGCTTTCTTT. It translates to CASSAGQGGMNTEAFF. V is TRBV13 and J is TRBJ1-1; 9 bases fit TRBD1. The CDR3 extends over 16 amino acids. V gave up 5 bases and J gave up 0 bases; unmatched junction bases: 7. Germline V gene lookup returns CDR1 PRHDT and CDR2 FYEKMQ (reference sequence).

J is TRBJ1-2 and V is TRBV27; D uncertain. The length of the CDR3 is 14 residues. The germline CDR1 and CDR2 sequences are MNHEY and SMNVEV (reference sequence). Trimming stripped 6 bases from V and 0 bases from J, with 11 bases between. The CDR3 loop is CASRLVGANYGYTF. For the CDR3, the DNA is TGTGCCAGCAGACTAGTAGGCGCTAACTATGGCTACACCTTC.

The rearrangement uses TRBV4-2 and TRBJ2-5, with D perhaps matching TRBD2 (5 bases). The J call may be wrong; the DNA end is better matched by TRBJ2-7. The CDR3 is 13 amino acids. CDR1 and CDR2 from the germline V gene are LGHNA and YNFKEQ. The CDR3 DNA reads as TGTGCCAGCAGCCAGGAGGCCTTCTACGAGCAGTACTTC. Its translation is CASSQEAFYEQYF.

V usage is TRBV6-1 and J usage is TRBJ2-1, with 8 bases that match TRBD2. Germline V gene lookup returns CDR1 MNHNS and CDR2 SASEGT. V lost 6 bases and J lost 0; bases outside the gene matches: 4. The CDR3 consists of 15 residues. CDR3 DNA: TGTGCCAGCAGCGTAGCGGGGAGCTCCTACAATGAGCAGTTCTTC. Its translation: CASSVAGSSYNEQFF.

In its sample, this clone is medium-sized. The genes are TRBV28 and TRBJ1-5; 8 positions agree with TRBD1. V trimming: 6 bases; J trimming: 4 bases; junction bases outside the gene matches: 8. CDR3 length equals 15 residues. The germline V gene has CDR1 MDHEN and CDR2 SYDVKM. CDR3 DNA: TGTGCCAGCAGAGATACAGGGGGTCGAAATCAGCCCCAGCATTTT. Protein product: CASRDTGGRNQPQHF.

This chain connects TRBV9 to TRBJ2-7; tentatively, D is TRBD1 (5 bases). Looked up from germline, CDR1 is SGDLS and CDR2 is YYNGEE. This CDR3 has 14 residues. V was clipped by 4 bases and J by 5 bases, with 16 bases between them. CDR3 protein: CASSPSGFPHEQYF. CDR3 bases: TGTGCCAGCAGCCCATCAGGGTTCCCTCACGAGCAGTACTTC. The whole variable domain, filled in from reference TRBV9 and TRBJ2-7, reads DSGVTQTPKHLITATGQRVTLRCSPRSGDLSVYWYQQSLDQGLQFLIQYYNGEERAKGNILERFSAQQFPDLHSELNLSSLELGDSALYFCASSPSGFPHEQYFGPGTRLTVT.

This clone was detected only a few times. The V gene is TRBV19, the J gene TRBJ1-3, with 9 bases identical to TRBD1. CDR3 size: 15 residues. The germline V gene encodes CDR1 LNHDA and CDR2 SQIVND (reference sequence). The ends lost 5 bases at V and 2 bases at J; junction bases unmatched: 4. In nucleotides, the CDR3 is TGTGCCAGTAGTCCAGGGACAGGGACTGGAAACACCATATATTTT. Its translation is CASSPGTGTGNTIYF.

CDR3 bases: TGTGCCAGCAGCTTACTAGCGGGAGTTAACGAGCAGTACTTC. This encodes CASSLLAGVNEQYF. This rearrangement joins TRBV7-6 to TRBJ2-7; 10 bases are a match to TRBD2. V lost 2 bases to trimming and J lost 5 bases; unmatched junction nucleotides: 3. The germline CDR1 and CDR2 sequences are SGHVS and FNYEAQ. The CDR3 is made up of 14 amino acids.

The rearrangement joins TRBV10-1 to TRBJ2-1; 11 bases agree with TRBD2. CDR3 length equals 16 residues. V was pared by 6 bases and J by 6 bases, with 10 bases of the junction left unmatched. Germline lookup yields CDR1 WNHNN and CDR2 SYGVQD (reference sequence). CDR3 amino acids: CASSPLSGRALNEQFF. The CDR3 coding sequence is TGCGCCAGCAGCCCCCTTAGCGGGAGGGCCCTCAATGAGCAGTTCTTC.

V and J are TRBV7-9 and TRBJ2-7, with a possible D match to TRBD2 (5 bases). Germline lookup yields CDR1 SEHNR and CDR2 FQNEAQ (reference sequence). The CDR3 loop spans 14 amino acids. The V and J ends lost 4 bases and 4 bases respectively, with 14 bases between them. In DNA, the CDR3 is TGTGCCAGCAGCTCCGGAAGAGCGGTGTACGAGCAGTACTTC. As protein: CASSSGRAVYEQYF. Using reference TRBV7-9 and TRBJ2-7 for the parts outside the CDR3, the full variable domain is DTGVSQNPRHKITKRGQNVTFRCDPISEHNRLYWYRQTLGQGPEFLTYFQNEAQLEKSRLLSDRFSAERPKGSFSTLEIQRTEQGDSAMYLCASSSGRAVYEQYFGPGTRLTVT.

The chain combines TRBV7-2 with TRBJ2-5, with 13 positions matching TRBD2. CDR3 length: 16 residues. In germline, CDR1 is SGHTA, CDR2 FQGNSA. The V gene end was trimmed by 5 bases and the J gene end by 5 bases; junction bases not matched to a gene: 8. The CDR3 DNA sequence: TGTGCCAGCAGCGTAACTAGCGGGGGGGCCTTTGAGACCCAGTACTTC. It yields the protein CASSVTSGGAFETQYF. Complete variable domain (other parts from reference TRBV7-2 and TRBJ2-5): GAGVSQSPSNKVTEKGKDVELRCDPISGHTALYWYRQSLGQGLEFLIYFQGNSAPDKSGLPSDRFSAERTGGSVSTLTIQRTQQEDSAVYLCASSVTSGGAFETQYFGPGTRLLVL.

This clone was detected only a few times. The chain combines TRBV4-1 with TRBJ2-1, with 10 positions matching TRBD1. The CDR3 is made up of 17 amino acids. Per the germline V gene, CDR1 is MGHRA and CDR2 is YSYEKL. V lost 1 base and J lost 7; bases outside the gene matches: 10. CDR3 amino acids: CASSQVPVWDRGNEQFF. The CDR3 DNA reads TGCGCCAGCAGCCAAGTACCTGTTTGGGACAGGGGTAATGAGCAGTTCTTC.

CDR3 amino acids: CASSSTGGPYNEQFF. The CDR3 DNA reads as TGTGCCAGCAGCTCGACAGGGGGCCCCTACAATGAGCAGTTCTTC. V usage is TRBV28 and J usage is TRBJ2-1, with 10 bases matching TRBD1. Germline assignment: CDR1 MDHEN and CDR2 SYDVKM. CDR3 length equals 15 residues. Losses at the gene ends were 6 bases for V and 2 bases for J; bases not matched to a gene: 4.

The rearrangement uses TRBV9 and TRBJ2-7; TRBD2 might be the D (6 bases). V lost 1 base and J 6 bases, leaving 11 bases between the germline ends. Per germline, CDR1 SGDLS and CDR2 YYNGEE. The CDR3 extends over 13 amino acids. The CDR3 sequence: CASSVTSHSEQYF. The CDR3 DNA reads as TGTGCCAGCAGCGTAACTAGCCATTCCGAGCAGTACTTC.

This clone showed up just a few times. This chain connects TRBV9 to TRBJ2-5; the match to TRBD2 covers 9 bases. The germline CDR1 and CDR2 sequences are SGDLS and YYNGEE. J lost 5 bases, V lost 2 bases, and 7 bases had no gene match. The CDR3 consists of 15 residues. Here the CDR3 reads CASSVQGLARETQYF. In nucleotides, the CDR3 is TGTGCCAGCAGCGTTCAAGGACTAGCGCGGGAGACCCAGTACTTC.

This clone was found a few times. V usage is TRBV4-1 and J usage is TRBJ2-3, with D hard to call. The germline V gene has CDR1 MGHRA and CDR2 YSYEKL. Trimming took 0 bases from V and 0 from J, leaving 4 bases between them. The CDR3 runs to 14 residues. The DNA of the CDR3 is TGCGCCAGCAGCCAAGATCTAAGCACAGATACGCAGTATTTT. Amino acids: CASSQDLSTDTQYF.

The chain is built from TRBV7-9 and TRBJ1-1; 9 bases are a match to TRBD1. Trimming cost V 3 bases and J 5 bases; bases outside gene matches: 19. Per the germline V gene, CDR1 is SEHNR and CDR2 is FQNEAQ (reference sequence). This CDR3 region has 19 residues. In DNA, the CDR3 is TGTGCCAGCAGCTTGTTATGGCCTGGACAGGGGCTTAGGGGAACTGAAGCTTTCTTT. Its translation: CASSLLWPGQGLRGTEAFF.

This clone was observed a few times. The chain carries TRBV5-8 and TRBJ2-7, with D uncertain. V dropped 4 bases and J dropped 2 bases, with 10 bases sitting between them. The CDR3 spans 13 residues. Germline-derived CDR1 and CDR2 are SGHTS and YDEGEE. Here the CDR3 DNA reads TGTGCCAGCAGCCTCTATCCTGCCTACGAGCAGTACTTC. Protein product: CASSLYPAYEQYF.

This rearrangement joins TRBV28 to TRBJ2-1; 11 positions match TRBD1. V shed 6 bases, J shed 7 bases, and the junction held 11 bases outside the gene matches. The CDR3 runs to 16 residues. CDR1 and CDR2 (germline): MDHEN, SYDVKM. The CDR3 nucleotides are TGTGCCAGCAGAGACCCGGGACAGGGGGTCTATAATGAGCAGTTCTTC. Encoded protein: CASRDPGQGVYNEQFF.